The rows below give T cell receptor beta chains drawn from one sample of a study of blood T cell repertoires in COVID-19. Libraries were prepared by immunoSEQ multiplex PCR; TCRdb keeps only in-frame clonotypes and omits some of them. The sample holds a few hundred thousand clones, 83% seen once. Sequencing used peripheral blood. The receptors come from a woman aged 25 to 39 with COVID-19, enrolled during active disease. Both conserved end residues are trimmed from each CDR3. The D gene is left open where the match is weak. Clone sizes are given selectively: once, few, many, or a class where the clone is expanded.

abundance: NA
v_gene: TRBV9
j_gene: TRBJ2-3
len: 12
d_gene: NA
CDR3aa: ASSRDSSTDTQY

abundance: NA
v_gene: TRBV27
j_gene: TRBJ2-3
len: 15
d_gene: TRBD1
CDR3aa: ASSDPGTGQVTDTQY

abundance: NA
v_gene: TRBV19
j_gene: TRBJ1-2
len: 16
d_gene: TRBD1
CDR3aa: ASSRPWGQGTSFYGYT

abundance: few
v_gene: TRBV6-2/TRBV6-3
j_gene: TRBJ1-2
len: 10
d_gene: TRBD1
CDR3aa: ASSWDRNGYT

abundance: NA
v_gene: TRBV6-6
j_gene: TRBJ2-1
len: 13
d_gene: TRBD1
CDR3aa: ASSSSGTGYNEQF

abundance: few
v_gene: TRBV27
j_gene: TRBJ1-6
len: 15
d_gene: NA
CDR3aa: ASSQRAGQNRRSPLH

abundance: few
v_gene: TRBV18
j_gene: TRBJ1-1
len: 11
d_gene: TRBD1
CDR3aa: ASSTKQGAEAF

abundance: NA
v_gene: TRBV5-5
j_gene: TRBJ2-2
len: 12
d_gene: NA
CDR3aa: ASSVTSLTGELF

abundance: once
v_gene: TRBV7-3
j_gene: TRBJ2-3
len: 15
d_gene: NA
CDR3aa: ASSLTGLRDGTDTQY

abundance: NA
v_gene: TRBV9
j_gene: TRBJ2-1
len: 12
d_gene: TRBD1
CDR3aa: ASSAETGENEQF

abundance: NA
v_gene: TRBV13
j_gene: TRBJ1-2
len: 12
d_gene: NA
CDR3aa: ASSLGGRGGGYT

abundance: NA
v_gene: TRBV4-1
j_gene: TRBJ1-5
len: 14
d_gene: TRBD1
CDR3aa: ASSQEITGVGQPQH

abundance: NA
v_gene: TRBV7-9
j_gene: TRBJ1-1
len: 15
d_gene: NA
CDR3aa: ASSQGTGRGRGTEAF

abundance: NA
v_gene: TRBV4-1
j_gene: TRBJ2-7
len: 14
d_gene: TRBD2
CDR3aa: ASSQVGRGGPVEQY

abundance: NA
v_gene: TRBV27
j_gene: TRBJ2-3
len: 13
d_gene: NA
CDR3aa: ASSLGGSWTDTQY

abundance: NA
v_gene: TRBV19
j_gene: TRBJ2-3
len: 14
d_gene: TRBD2
CDR3aa: ASSIWGGRAKDTQY

abundance: NA
v_gene: TRBV7-2
j_gene: TRBJ2-1
len: 14
d_gene: NA
CDR3aa: ASSLAHELSYNEQF

abundance: NA
v_gene: TRBV30
j_gene: TRBJ1-2
len: 11
d_gene: NA
CDR3aa: ALERDRNYGYT

abundance: once
v_gene: TRBV9
j_gene: TRBJ2-1
len: 13
d_gene: TRBD2
CDR3aa: ASSAEASGGNEQF

abundance: NA
v_gene: TRBV6-5
j_gene: TRBJ1-3
len: 12
d_gene: TRBD1
CDR3aa: ASSIGTGRNTIY

abundance: NA
v_gene: TRBV4-1
j_gene: TRBJ2-7
len: 12
d_gene: NA
CDR3aa: ASSQVGQYYEQY

abundance: NA
v_gene: TRBV19
j_gene: TRBJ2-7
len: 14
d_gene: TRBD1
CDR3aa: ASSIEVGQGINEQY

abundance: few
v_gene: TRBV4-3
j_gene: TRBJ1-5
len: 12
d_gene: NA
CDR3aa: ASSQDNGVQPQH

abundance: NA
v_gene: TRBV6-5
j_gene: TRBJ1-2
len: 12
d_gene: NA
CDR3aa: ASSYSQGNYGYT

abundance: NA
v_gene: TRBV3-1/TRBV3-2
j_gene: TRBJ2-1
len: 17
d_gene: TRBD2
CDR3aa: ASSHRTSGRIGFNNEQF

abundance: NA
v_gene: TRBV27
j_gene: TRBJ1-2
len: 12
d_gene: TRBD1
CDR3aa: ASSSGQGHYGYT

abundance: NA
v_gene: TRBV2
j_gene: TRBJ2-3
len: 12
d_gene: NA
CDR3aa: ASNEGGPADTQY

abundance: NA
v_gene: TRBV15
j_gene: TRBJ2-3
len: 13
d_gene: NA
CDR3aa: ATRVGGGGTDTQY

abundance: NA
v_gene: TRBV15
j_gene: TRBJ2-7
len: 11
d_gene: NA
CDR3aa: ATSKDLTYEQY

abundance: NA
v_gene: TRBV7-3
j_gene: TRBJ1-6
len: 12
d_gene: NA
CDR3aa: ASSLGAQGSPLH

abundance: NA
v_gene: TRBV5-6
j_gene: TRBJ2-3
len: 13
d_gene: TRBD2
CDR3aa: ASSSMGSGSDTQY

abundance: NA
v_gene: TRBV7-6
j_gene: TRBJ2-1
len: 16
d_gene: TRBD2
CDR3aa: ASSLWVWGTSSRDEQF

abundance: NA
v_gene: TRBV5-1
j_gene: TRBJ2-3
len: 13
d_gene: TRBD2
CDR3aa: ASSFYSGVTDTQY

abundance: NA
v_gene: TRBV6-5
j_gene: TRBJ2-7
len: 12
d_gene: TRBD2
CDR3aa: ATRLAGGPHEQY

abundance: NA
v_gene: TRBV19
j_gene: TRBJ1-1
len: 11
d_gene: TRBD1
CDR3aa: ASRDSANTEAF

abundance: NA
v_gene: TRBV4-3
j_gene: TRBJ2-3
len: 13
d_gene: NA
CDR3aa: ASSQGLAEQGTQY

abundance: NA
v_gene: TRBV24-1
j_gene: TRBJ2-3
len: 12
d_gene: NA
CDR3aa: ATSAGVRSDTQY

abundance: NA
v_gene: TRBV30
j_gene: TRBJ1-1
len: 14
d_gene: TRBD1
CDR3aa: AWATPGQGMDTEAF

abundance: NA
v_gene: TRBV3-1/TRBV3-2
j_gene: TRBJ1-5
len: 13
d_gene: NA
CDR3aa: ASSQFPFSNQPQH

abundance: NA
v_gene: TRBV14
j_gene: TRBJ2-3
len: 10
d_gene: NA
CDR3aa: ASSPRGDTQY

abundance: NA
v_gene: TRBV4-2
j_gene: TRBJ1-5
len: 13
d_gene: TRBD1
CDR3aa: ASSQATGSNQPQH

abundance: NA
v_gene: TRBV7-2
j_gene: TRBJ2-1
len: 13
d_gene: TRBD1
CDR3aa: ASSPDRVTYNEQF

abundance: NA
v_gene: TRBV5-1
j_gene: TRBJ2-7
len: 13
d_gene: TRBD2
CDR3aa: ASSLVSSGSPEQY

abundance: NA
v_gene: TRBV6-6
j_gene: TRBJ2-5
len: 12
d_gene: NA
CDR3aa: ASSSTDSSSTQY

abundance: NA
v_gene: TRBV19
j_gene: TRBJ1-6
len: 11
d_gene: NA
CDR3aa: AGADSNNSPLH

abundance: NA
v_gene: TRBV4-3
j_gene: TRBJ1-3
len: 13
d_gene: NA
CDR3aa: ASSIDILRGNTIY

abundance: NA
v_gene: TRBV2
j_gene: TRBJ2-3
len: 12
d_gene: TRBD2
CDR3aa: ASNAGGSQDTQY

abundance: NA
v_gene: TRBV9
j_gene: TRBJ1-4
len: 11
d_gene: NA
CDR3aa: ASSVDRDEKLF

abundance: once
v_gene: TRBV30
j_gene: TRBJ2-1
len: 12
d_gene: NA
CDR3aa: AWSLGPTYNEQF

abundance: NA
v_gene: TRBV15
j_gene: TRBJ1-4
len: 13
d_gene: NA
CDR3aa: ATSSSVRRGEKLF

abundance: NA
v_gene: TRBV30
j_gene: TRBJ1-2
len: 12
d_gene: NA
CDR3aa: AWSVGGVTHGYT

abundance: NA
v_gene: TRBV4-2
j_gene: TRBJ1-1
len: 12
d_gene: TRBD1
CDR3aa: ASSLDRDGTEAF

abundance: NA
v_gene: TRBV7-8
j_gene: TRBJ2-3
len: 12
d_gene: TRBD1
CDR3aa: ASSPGTGPDTQY

abundance: NA
v_gene: TRBV30
j_gene: TRBJ2-7
len: 9
d_gene: TRBD2
CDR3aa: AWTGGLEQY

abundance: NA
v_gene: TRBV6-6
j_gene: TRBJ2-3
len: 22
d_gene: TRBD2
CDR3aa: ASSPRLGQTRLAGGWTKTDTQY

abundance: NA
v_gene: TRBV10-3
j_gene: TRBJ2-5
len: 17
d_gene: TRBD2
CDR3aa: AISESLAGGTRYQETQY

abundance: once
v_gene: TRBV30
j_gene: TRBJ2-7
len: 11
d_gene: TRBD1
CDR3aa: AWSTTGNNEQY

abundance: NA
v_gene: TRBV4-3
j_gene: TRBJ2-1
len: 11
d_gene: NA
CDR3aa: ASSQDLGSEQF

abundance: NA
v_gene: TRBV29-1
j_gene: TRBJ1-2
len: 13
d_gene: TRBD1
CDR3aa: SVDALTGGNYGYT

abundance: NA
v_gene: TRBV4-1
j_gene: TRBJ1-2
len: 14
d_gene: NA
CDR3aa: ASSQEAGAGIYGYT